This entry describes one T cell receptor (beta chain). What it binds is unknown. The data belong to a study of tumor and adjacent non-tumor tissue in lung cancer. Study-wide background: There were some 12 adenocarcinoma, a couple of squamous cell carcinoma and 1 small cell lung cancer cases.

Points from the study as a whole: In normal lung, the top 100 clones were significantly more dominant than in tumor.

This sample's RNA came from whole unsorted tissue. Donors were chemotherapy-naive, newly diagnosed lung cancer surgical patients in China, August–late 2014. The library came from three nested PCR rounds adapted from ARM-PCR protocols. TCRdb reanalysed the multiplex PCR reads using MiXCR and keeps one entry per CDR3 protein. Of 75,000 to 95,000 distinct CDR3 sequences in the sample, around 77% were seen once. The germline V and J ends were trimmed by 4 bases and 10 bases, with 12 bases remaining between them. From germline, CDR1 is SGHNT and CDR2 YYREEE (reference sequence). The CDR3 is 12 amino acids.

What was sequenced was lung tumor tissue. This TCR derives from a woman between 35 and 50 years old with non-small cell lung cancer. The V and J genes are TRBV5-4 and TRBJ2-1; maybe TRBD2 (6 bases). The CDR3 loop is CASSTTRKEQFF. The DNA for the CDR3 is TGTGCCAGCAGCACGACTAGGAAGGAGCAGTTCTTC.